Listed below are T cell receptor beta chains from one sample, sequenced in a study of blood T cells in healthy people across ages. TCRdb re-called the 5' RACE reads with MiXCR, one entry per CDR3 protein. This table holds approximately 1,700,000 distinct CDR3 sequences, around 40% found once. Source material: blood. The receptors shown here come from a human donor in good health. Both conserved end residues are part of each CDR3. D genes are given only for firm matches. Clone size is stated in some rows and not others, as once, few, many or a class when expanded.

clone_size	v_call	j_call	d_call	cdr3_aa	cdr3_nt
.	TRBV29-1	TRBJ1-1	.	CSARLSFEAFF	TGCAGCGCACGGCTGTCCTTTGAAGCTTTCTTT
.	TRBV7-3	TRBJ2-1	.	CASSLMSGFHNEQFF	TGTGCCAGCAGCTTAATGTCAGGGTTCCACAATGAGCAGTTCTTC
few	TRBV10-3	TRBJ2-1	.	CAISDSIDEQFF	TGTGCCATCAGCGACTCAATCGATGAGCAGTTCTTC
.	TRBV7-3	TRBJ2-1	.	CASSFSADPYNEQFF	TGTGCCAGCAGCTTTTCAGCCGACCCCTACAATGAGCAGTTCTTC
.	TRBV6-1	TRBJ2-5	.	CASSEMPQGKFSYGQYF	TGTGCCAGCAGTGAAATGCCCCAGGGGAAATTTAGCTACGGGCAGTACTTC
few	TRBV12-3/TRBV12-4	TRBJ1-1	.	CASSRTVTEAFF	TGTGCCAGCAGTAGGACAGTCACTGAAGCTTTCTTT
.	TRBV11-2	TRBJ1-1	.	CASSFKGLNTEAFF	TGTGCCAGCAGCTTTAAAGGATTGAACACTGAAGCTTTCTTT
.	TRBV7-7	TRBJ2-7	.	CASSPGQVGSYEQYF	TGTGCCAGCAGCCCTGGACAAGTTGGATCCTACGAGCAGTACTTC
.	TRBV7-9	TRBJ1-1	.	CASSLTILNTEAFF	TGTGCCAGCAGCCTAACTATCCTGAACACTGAAGCTTTCTTT
few	TRBV9	TRBJ1-1	TRBD1	CASTRTGGISTEAFF	TGTGCCAGCACCCGAACAGGGGGAATCAGCACTGAAGCTTTCTTT
few	TRBV13	TRBJ1-2	.	CASSFPSLQSFYGYTF	TGTGCCAGCAGCTTTCCCTCCCTACAGAGCTTCTATGGCTACACCTTC
.	TRBV2	TRBJ1-2	.	CASLAGNYGYTF	TGTGCCAGCCTCGCAGGGAACTATGGCTACACCTTC
many	TRBV6-5	TRBJ2-1	TRBD2	CASSYSGGAYNEQFF	TGTGCCAGCAGTTATAGCGGGGGGGCCTACAATGAGCAGTTCTTC
few	TRBV6-1	TRBJ2-1	.	CASSESRAQNEQFF	TGTGCCAGCAGTGAATCTCGTGCGCAGAATGAGCAGTTCTTC
.	TRBV20-1	TRBJ2-1	.	CSASLALSSYNEQFF	TGCAGTGCATCCCTAGCGTTAAGCTCCTACAATGAGCAGTTCTTC
.	TRBV6-1	TRBJ1-2	TRBD1	CASIASSPGQGEYGYTF	TGTGCCAGCATCGCAAGTTCCCCGGGACAGGGAGAATATGGCTACACCTTC
.	TRBV7-2	TRBJ2-1	TRBD1	CASSFVTGTALNEQFF	TGTGCCAGCAGCTTCGTCACCGGGACAGCACTCAATGAGCAGTTCTTC
.	TRBV5-1	TRBJ2-7	TRBD1	CASSWDRVNEQYF	TGCGCCAGCAGCTGGGACAGGGTTAACGAGCAGTACTTC
.	TRBV28	TRBJ2-1	.	CASNGGAQDEQFF	TGTGCCAGCAACGGAGGGGCGCAGGATGAGCAGTTCTTC
once	TRBV29-1	TRBJ2-1	.	CSVYDGYNEQCF	TGCAGCGTTTACGACGGGTACAATGAGCAGTGCTTC
.	TRBV5-6	TRBJ1-6	.	CASNLDGGHYENSPLHF	TGTGCCAGCAACTTAGACGGGGGGCATTATGAGAATTCACCCCTCCACTTT
many	TRBV5-1	TRBJ2-3	.	CASSNTDTQYF	TGTGCCAGCAGCAACACAGATACGCAGTATTTT
.	TRBV4-1	TRBJ2-7	TRBD2	CASSQDLSSGGGYEQYF	TGCGCCAGCAGCCAAGATCTGTCTAGCGGGGGAGGTTACGAGCAGTACTTC
.	TRBV28	TRBJ1-2	.	CASSPIQGGGVYTF	TGTGCCAGCAGTCCGATTCAGGGTGGAGGTGTCTACACCTTC
.	TRBV28	TRBJ1-1	.	CASSFREGFLAFF	TGTGCCAGCAGTTTCCGGGAAGGGTTTTTGGCTTTCTTT
.	TRBV28	TRBJ2-3	.	CATNDGSSTDTQYF	TGTGCCACAAACGACGGATCTAGCACAGATACGCAGTATTTT
.	TRBV6-5	TRBJ1-2	.	CASHPGANYGYTF	TGTGCCTCCCACCCCGGGGCTAACTATGGCTACACCTTC
few	TRBV6-5	TRBJ2-1	TRBD2	CASSYPPLTSGGANEQFF	TGTGCCAGCAGTTACCCCCCCCTTACTAGCGGGGGGGCCAATGAGCAGTTCTTC
.	TRBV28	TRBJ1-2	.	CASSSGAVNYGYTF	TGTGCCAGCAGTTCAGGGGCGGTCAACTATGGCTACACCTTC
.	TRBV3-1	TRBJ1-2	.	CASSQGDTFYGYTF	TGTGCCAGCAGCCAAGGGGACACCTTTTATGGCTACACCTTC
few	TRBV7-9	TRBJ1-5	.	CASTLGGLGQPQHF	TGTGCCAGCACCCTCGGGGGGCTCGGTCAGCCCCAGCATTTT
few	TRBV7-9	TRBJ2-7	TRBD1	CASSYAGTGVDEQYF	TGTGCCAGCAGCTATGCCGGGACAGGGGTCGACGAGCAGTACTTC
.	TRBV4-3	TRBJ2-3	TRBD2	CASSQEAGGIDTQYF	TGCGCCAGCAGCCAAGAAGCGGGGGGGATAGATACGCAGTATTTT
.	TRBV13	TRBJ1-2	.	CASSVSREAVEGYTF	TGTGCCAGCAGCGTCTCCAGGGAGGCAGTAGAAGGCTACACCTTC
.	TRBV7-2	TRBJ2-3	.	CASSFYERITDTQYF	TGTGCCAGCAGTTTTTATGAGCGAATCACAGATACGCAGTATTTT
.	TRBV7-2	TRBJ1-6	.	CASSLAPDSPLHF	TGTGCCAGCAGCCTGGCGCCTGATTCACCCCTCCACTTT
few	TRBV7-2	TRBJ2-1	TRBD2	CASTLTGGIYNEQFF	TGTGCCAGCACCCTAACGGGGGGGATATACAATGAGCAGTTCTTC
.	TRBV12-3/TRBV12-4	TRBJ2-3	TRBD1	CASTDRGQMDTQYF	TGTGCCAGCACGGACAGGGGGCAGATGGATACGCAGTATTTT
.	TRBV12-3/TRBV12-4	TRBJ2-1	.	CASSDRSPAYNEQFF	TGTGCCAGCAGTGATAGGTCTCCCGCCTACAATGAGCAGTTCTTC
.	TRBV28	TRBJ1-4	TRBD1	CASSSPDRDWAKLFF	TGTGCCAGCAGTTCACCTGACAGGGATTGGGCAAAACTGTTTTTT
.	TRBV7-6	TRBJ1-2	.	CASSPQGLAGDSYGYTF	TGTGCCAGCAGCCCCCAAGGGTTGGCAGGGGATTCCTATGGCTACACCTTC
few	TRBV5-1	TRBJ2-1	.	CASSLIMGYNEQFF	TGCGCCAGCAGCTTGATTATGGGCTACAATGAGCAGTTCTTC
few	TRBV19	TRBJ1-2	.	CASSMRANYGYTF	TGTGCCAGTAGTATGAGAGCTAACTATGGCTACACCTTC
.	TRBV4-2	TRBJ2-3	TRBD2	CASSFASGGAGIDTQYF	TGTGCCTCCTCTTTTGCTAGCGGGGGGGCCGGGATAGATACGCAGTATTTT
few	TRBV20-1	TRBJ2-7	TRBD1	CSAPKAGPGQGNEQYF	TGCAGTGCCCCCAAGGCGGGGCCGGGACAGGGCAACGAGCAGTACTTC
few	TRBV7-9	TRBJ2-7	.	CASSFGQTEGYEQYF	TGTGCCAGCAGCTTCGGACAGACGGAGGGATACGAGCAGTACTTC
few	TRBV6-1	TRBJ2-7	.	CASSEDEPAYEQYF	TGTGCCAGCAGTGAAGATGAACCCGCCTACGAGCAGTACTTC
.	TRBV2	TRBJ2-6	.	CANHVDAGANVLTF	TGTGCCAACCATGTCGATGCTGGGGCCAACGTCCTGACTTTC